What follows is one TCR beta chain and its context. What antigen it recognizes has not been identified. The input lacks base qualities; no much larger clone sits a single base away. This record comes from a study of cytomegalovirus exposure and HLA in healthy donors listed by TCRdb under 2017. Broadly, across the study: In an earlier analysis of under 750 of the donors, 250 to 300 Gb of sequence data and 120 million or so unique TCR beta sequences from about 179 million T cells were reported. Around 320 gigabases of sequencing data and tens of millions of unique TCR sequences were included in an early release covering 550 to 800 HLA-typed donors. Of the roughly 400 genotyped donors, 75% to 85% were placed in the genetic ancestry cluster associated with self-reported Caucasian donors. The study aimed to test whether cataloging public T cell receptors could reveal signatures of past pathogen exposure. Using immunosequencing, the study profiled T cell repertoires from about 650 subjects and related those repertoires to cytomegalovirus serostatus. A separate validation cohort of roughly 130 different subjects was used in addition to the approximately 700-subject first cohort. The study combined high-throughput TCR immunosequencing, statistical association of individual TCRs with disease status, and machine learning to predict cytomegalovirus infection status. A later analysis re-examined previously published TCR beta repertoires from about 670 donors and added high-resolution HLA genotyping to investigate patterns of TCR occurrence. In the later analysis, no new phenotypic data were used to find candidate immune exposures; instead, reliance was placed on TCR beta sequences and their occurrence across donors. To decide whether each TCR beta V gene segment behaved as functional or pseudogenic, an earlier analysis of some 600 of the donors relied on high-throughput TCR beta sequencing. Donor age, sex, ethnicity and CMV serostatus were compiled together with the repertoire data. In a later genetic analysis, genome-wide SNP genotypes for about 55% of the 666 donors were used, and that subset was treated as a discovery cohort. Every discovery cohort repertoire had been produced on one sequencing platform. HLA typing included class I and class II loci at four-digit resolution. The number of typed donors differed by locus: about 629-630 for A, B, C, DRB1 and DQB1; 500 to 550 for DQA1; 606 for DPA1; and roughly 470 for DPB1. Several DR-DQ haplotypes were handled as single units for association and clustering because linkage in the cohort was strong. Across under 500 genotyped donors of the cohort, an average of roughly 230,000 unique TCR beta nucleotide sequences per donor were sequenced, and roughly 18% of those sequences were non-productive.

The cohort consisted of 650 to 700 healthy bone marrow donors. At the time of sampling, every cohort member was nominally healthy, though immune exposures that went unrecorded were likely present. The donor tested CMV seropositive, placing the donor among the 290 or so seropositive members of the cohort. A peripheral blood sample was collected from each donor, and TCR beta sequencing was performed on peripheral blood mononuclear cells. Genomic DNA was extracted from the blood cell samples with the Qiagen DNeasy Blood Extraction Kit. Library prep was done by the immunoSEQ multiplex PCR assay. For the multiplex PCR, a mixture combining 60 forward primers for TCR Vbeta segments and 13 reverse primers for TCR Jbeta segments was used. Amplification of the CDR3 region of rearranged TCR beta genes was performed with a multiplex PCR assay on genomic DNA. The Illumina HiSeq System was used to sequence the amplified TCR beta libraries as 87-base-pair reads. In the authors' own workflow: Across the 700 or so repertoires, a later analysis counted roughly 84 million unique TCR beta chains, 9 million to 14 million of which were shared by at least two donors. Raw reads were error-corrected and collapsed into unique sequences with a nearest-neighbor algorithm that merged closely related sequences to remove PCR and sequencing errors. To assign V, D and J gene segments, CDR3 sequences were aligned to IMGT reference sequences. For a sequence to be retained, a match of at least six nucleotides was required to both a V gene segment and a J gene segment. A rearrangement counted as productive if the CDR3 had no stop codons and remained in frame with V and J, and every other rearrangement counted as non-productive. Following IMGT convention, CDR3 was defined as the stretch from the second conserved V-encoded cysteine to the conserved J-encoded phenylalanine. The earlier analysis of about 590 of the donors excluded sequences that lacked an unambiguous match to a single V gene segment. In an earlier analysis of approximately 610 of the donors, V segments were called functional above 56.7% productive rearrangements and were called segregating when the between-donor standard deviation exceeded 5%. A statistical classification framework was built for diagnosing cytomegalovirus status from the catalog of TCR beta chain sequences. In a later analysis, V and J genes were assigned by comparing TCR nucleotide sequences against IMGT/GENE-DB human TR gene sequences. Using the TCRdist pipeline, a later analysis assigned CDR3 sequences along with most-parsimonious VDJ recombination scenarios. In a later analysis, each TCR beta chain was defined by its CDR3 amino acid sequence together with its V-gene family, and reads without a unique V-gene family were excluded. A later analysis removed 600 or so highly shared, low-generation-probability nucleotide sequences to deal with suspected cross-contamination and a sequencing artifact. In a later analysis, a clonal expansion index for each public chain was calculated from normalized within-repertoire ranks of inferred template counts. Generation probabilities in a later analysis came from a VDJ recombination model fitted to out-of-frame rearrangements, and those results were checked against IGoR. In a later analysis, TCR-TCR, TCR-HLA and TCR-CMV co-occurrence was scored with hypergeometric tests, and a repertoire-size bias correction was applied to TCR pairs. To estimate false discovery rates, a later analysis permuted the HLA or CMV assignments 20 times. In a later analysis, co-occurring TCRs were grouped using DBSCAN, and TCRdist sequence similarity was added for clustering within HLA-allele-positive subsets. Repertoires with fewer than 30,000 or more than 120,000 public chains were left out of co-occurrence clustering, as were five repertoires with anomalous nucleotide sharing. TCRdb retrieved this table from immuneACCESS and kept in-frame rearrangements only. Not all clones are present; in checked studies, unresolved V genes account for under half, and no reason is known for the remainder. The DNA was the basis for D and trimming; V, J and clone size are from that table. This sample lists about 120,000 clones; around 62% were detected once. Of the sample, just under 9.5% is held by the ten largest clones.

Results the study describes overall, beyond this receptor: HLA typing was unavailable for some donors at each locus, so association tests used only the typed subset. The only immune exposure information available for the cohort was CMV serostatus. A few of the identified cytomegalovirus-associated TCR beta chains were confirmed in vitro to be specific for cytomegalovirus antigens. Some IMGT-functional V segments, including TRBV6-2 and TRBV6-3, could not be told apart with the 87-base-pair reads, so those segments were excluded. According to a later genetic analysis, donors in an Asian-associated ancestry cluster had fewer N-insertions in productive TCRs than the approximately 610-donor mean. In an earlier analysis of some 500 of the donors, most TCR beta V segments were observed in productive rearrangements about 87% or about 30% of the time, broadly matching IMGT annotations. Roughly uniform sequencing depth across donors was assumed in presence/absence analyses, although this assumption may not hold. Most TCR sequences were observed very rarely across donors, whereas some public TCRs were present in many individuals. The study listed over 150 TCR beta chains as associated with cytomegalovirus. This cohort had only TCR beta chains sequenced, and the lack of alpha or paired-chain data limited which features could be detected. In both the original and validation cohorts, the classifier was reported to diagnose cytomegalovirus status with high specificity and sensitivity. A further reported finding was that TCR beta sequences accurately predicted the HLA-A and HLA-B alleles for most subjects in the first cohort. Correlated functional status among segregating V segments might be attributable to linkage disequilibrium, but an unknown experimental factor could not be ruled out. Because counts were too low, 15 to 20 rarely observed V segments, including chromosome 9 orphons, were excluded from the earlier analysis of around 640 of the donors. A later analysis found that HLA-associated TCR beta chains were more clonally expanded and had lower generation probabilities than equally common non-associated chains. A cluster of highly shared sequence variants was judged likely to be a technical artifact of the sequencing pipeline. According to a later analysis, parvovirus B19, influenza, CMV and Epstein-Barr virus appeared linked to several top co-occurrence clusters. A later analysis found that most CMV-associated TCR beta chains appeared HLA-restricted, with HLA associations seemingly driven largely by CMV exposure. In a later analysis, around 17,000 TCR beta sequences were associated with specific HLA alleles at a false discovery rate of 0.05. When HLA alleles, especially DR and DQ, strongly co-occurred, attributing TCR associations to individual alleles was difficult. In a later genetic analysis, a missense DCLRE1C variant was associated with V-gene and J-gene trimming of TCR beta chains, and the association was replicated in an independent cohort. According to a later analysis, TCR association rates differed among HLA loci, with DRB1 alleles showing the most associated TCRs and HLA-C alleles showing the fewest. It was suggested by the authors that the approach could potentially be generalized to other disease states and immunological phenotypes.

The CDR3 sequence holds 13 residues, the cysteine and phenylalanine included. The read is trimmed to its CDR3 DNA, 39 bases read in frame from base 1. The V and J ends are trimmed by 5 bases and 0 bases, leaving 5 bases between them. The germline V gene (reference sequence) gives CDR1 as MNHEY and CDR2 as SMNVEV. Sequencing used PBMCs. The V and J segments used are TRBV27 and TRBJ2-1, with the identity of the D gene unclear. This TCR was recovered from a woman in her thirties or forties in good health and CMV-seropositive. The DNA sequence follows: TGTGCCAGCAGTAGCGTCTCCTACAATGAGCAGTTCTTC. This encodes CASSSVSYNEQFF.